This T cell receptor beta chain was sequenced during a study of PD-1 blockade in classical Hodgkin lymphoma. Every patient was affected by relapse after autologous stem cell transplantation, while exposure to brentuximab vedotin was not uniform. The CDR3 loop spans 12 amino acids. Between the trimmed V and J ends, which lost 7 bases and 3 bases, there was a span of 10 bases. Germline-derived CDR1 and CDR2 are PRHDT and FYEKMQ (reference sequence). Sequencing used immunoSEQ multiplex PCR; TCRdb keeps in-frame clones, though not all of them. The table has roughly 40,000 clones, 80% to 90% seen once; the top ten hold approximately 8.7%.

The TCR originated in a human donor with classical Hodgkin lymphoma. The sequencing here drew on peripheral blood mononuclear cells (PBMCs), taken at baseline. The rearrangement links TRBV13 to TRBJ2-7; D is perhaps TRBD2 (6 bases). The CDR3 region is CASNDGSYEQYF. The DNA of the CDR3 is TGTGCCAGCAACGACGGGAGCTACGAGCAGTACTTC.